Detailed here is one T cell receptor beta chain. Random hexamers were used to reverse transcribe an amount of roughly 0.45 to 1 ug RNA. TCRdb processed the immunoSEQ multiplex PCR reads anew with MiXCR; each CDR3 protein has one entry. This sample has approximately 120,000 distinct CDR3 sequences, with about 95% found just once. This entry belongs to a study of CD8 T cells in Susac syndrome. Germline V gene data show CDR1 as ENHRY and CDR2 as SYGVKD. V lost 0 bases, J lost 4 bases, and 15 bases lay in between. The CDR3 is made up of 16 amino acids. The J gene is TRBJ2-5, the V gene TRBV10-3; D assignment may be TRBD1 or TRBD2 (5 bases each). The sample comprised CD4+ T cells from PBMCs. This receptor was identified in a human donor in good health. CDR3 nucleotides: TGTGCCATCAGTGAGTCGGAGAGTCGGGGCAGAGAGACCCAGTACTTC. It is translated as CAISESESRGRETQYF.